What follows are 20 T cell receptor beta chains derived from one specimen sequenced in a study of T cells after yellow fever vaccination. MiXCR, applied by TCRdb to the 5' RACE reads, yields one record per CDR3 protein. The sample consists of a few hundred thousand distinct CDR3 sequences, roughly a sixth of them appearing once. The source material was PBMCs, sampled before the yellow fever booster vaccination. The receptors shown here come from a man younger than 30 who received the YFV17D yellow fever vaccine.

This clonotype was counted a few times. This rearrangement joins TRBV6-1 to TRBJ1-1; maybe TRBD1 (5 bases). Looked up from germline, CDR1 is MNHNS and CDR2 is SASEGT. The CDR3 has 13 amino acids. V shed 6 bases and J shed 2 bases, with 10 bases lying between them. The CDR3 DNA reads TGTGCCAGCAGACCCGACAGCAACACTGAAGCTTTCTTT. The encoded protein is CASRPDSNTEAFF.

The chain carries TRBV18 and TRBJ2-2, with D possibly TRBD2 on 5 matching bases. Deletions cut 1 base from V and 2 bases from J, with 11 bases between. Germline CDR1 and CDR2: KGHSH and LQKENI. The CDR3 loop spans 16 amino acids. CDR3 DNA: TGTGCCAGCTCACCACGGGCAGCGGCTAACACCGGGGAGCTGTTTTTT. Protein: CASSPRAAANTGELFF. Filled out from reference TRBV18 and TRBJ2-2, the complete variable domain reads NAGVMQNPRHLVRRRGQEARLRCSPMKGHSHVYWYRQLPEEGLKFMVYLQKENIIDESGMPKERFSAEFPKEGPSILRIQQVVRGDSAAYFCASSPRAAANTGELFFGEGSRLTVL.

The CDR3 spells CASSQARRLPNTGELFF. CDR3 nucleotides: TGTGCCAGCAGCCAAGCAAGGCGGCTCCCGAACACCGGGGAGCTGTTTTTT. The chain carries TRBV14 and TRBJ2-2; D gene uncertain. CDR3 length: 17 amino acids. The ends were cut back, 1 base at V and 0 bases at J, with 12 bases in the middle. CDR1 is SGHDN, CDR2 FVKESK, per germline.

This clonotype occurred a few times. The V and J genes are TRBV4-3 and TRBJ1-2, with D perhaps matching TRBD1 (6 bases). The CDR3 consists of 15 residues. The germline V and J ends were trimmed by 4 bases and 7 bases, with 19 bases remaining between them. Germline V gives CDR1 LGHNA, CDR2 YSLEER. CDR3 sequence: CASSPSAGERGGYTF. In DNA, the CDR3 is TGCGCCAGCAGCCCCTCTGCAGGGGAAAGGGGTGGCTACACCTTC.

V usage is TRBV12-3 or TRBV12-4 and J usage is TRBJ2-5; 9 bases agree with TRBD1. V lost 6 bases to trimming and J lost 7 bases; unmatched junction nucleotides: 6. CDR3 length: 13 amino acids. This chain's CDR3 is CASRDRGGVTQYF. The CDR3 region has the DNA TGTGCCAGCAGAGACAGGGGGGGAGTGACCCAGTACTTC.

The CDR3 is CASSLRGGRGQPQHF. The CDR3 DNA reads as TGTGCCAGCAGCCTCCGAGGGGGGCGCGGGCAGCCCCAGCATTTT. This chain uses TRBV7-2 with TRBJ1-5; the D gene is possibly TRBD1 (6 bases). V lost 5 bases and J lost 7, with 18 bases in between. The CDR3 has 15 residues. In germline, CDR1 is SGHTA, CDR2 FQGNSA.

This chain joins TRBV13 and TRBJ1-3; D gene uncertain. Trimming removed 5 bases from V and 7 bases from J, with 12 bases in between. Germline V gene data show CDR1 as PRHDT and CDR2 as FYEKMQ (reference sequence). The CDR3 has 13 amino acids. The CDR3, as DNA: TGTGCCAGCAGCCTACTCCAGTCGAACACCATATATTTT. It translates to CASSLLQSNTIYF. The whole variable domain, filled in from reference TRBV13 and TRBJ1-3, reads AAGVIQSPRHLIKEKRETATLKCYPIPRHDTVYWYQQGPGQDPQFLISFYEKMQSDKGSIPDRFSAQQFSDYHSELNMSSLELGDSALYFCASSLLQSNTIYFGEGSWLTVV.

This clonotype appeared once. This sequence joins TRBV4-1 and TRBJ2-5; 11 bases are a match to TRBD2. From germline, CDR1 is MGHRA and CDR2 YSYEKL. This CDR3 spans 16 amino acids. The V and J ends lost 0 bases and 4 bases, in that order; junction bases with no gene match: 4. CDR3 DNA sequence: TGCGCCAGCAGCCAAGATCTGCTAGCGGGGGGAGAGACCCAGTACTTC. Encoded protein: CASSQDLLAGGETQYF.

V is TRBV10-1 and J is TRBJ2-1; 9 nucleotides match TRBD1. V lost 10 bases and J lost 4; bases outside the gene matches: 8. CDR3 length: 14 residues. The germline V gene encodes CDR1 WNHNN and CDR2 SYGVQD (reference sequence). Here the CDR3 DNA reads TGCGCCACCCCGGGACAGGGCTTTTACAATGAGCAGTTCTTC. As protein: CATPGQGFYNEQFF.

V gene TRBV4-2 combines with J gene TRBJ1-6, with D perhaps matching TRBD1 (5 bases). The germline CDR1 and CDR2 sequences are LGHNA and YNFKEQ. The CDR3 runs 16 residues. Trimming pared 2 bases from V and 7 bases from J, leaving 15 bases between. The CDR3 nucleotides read TGTGCCAGCAGCCAAAAGGAGACGGCAGGGAATTCACCCCTCCACTTT. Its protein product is CASSQKETAGNSPLHF.

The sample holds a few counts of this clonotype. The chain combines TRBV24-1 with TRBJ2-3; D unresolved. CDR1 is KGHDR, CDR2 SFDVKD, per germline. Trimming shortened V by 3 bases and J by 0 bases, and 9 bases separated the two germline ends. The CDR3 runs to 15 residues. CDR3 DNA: TGTGCCACCAGTGATCCCAGTCCTAGCACAGATACGCAGTATTTT. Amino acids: CATSDPSPSTDTQYF.

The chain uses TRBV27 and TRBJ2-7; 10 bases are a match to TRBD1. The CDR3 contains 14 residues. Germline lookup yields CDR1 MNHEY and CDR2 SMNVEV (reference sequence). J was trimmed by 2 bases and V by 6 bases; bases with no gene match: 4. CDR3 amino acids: CASRTGTGAYEQYF. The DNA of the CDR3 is TGTGCCAGCAGAACCGGGACAGGGGCCTACGAGCAGTACTTC.

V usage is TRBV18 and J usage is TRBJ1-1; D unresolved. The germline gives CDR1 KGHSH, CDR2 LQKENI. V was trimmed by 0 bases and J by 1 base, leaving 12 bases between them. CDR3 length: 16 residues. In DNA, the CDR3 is TGTGCCAGCTCACCACCGAATGGCGGCACGAACACTGAAGCTTTCTTT. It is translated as CASSPPNGGTNTEAFF.

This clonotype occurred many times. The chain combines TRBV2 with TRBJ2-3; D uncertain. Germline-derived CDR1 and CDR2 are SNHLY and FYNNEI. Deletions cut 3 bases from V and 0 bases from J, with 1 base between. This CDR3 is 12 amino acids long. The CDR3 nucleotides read TGTGCCAGCAGTGACAGCACAGATACGCAGTATTTT. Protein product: CASSDSTDTQYF.

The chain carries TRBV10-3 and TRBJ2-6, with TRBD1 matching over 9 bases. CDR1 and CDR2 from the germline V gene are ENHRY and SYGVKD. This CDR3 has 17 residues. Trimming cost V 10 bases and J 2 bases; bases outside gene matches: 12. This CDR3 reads CATRDRELGAGANVLTF. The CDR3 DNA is TGTGCCACCCGGGACAGGGAGCTCGGGGCTGGGGCCAACGTCCTGACTTTC.

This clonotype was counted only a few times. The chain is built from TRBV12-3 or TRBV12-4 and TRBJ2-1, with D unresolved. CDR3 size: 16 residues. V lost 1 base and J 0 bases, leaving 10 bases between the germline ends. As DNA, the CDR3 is TGTGCCAGCAGTTTAGGCTTGTCGAGCTCCTACAATGAGCAGTTCTTC. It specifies CASSLGLSSSYNEQFF.

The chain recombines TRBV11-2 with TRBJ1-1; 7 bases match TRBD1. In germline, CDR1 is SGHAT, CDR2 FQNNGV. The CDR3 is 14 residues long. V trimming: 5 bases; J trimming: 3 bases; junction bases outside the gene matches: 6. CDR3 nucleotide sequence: TGTGCCAGCAGCGCAGGGGGTGTGTACACTGAAGCTTTCTTT. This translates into CASSAGGVYTEAFF.

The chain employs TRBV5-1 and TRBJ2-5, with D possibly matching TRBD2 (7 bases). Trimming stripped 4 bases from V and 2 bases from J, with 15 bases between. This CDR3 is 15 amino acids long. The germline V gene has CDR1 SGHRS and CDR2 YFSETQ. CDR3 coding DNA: TGCGCCAGCAGCCCGGGGGCTAGCGGTCAAGAGACCCAGTACTTC. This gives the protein CASSPGASGQETQYF.

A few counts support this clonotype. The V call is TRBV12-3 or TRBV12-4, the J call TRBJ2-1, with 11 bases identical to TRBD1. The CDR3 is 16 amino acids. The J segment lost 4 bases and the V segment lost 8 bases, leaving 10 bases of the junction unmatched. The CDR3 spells CASAVAGTGGYNEQFF. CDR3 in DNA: TGTGCCAGCGCCGTAGCGGGGACAGGGGGATACAATGAGCAGTTCTTC.

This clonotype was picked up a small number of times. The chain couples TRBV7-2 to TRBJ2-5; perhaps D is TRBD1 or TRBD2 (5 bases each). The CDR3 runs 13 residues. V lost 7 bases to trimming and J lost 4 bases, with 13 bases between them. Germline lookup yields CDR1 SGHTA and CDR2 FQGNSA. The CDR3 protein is CASTDKRGETQYF. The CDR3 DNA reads TGTGCCAGCACCGACAAGAGGGGAGAGACCCAGTACTTC. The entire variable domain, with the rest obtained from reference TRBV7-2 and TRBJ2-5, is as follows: GAGVSQSPSNKVTEKGKDVELRCDPISGHTALYWYRQSLGQGLEFLIYFQGNSAPDKSGLPSDRFSAERTGGSVSTLTIQRTQQEDSAVYLCASTDKRGETQYFGPGTRLLVL.